This TCR beta chain was recovered during a study of shared clonotypes between healthy human individuals. Using immunoSEQ multiplex PCR, the repertoire was profiled, and TCRdb retains in-frame clones only, with some absent. The sample contains 1,500,000 or so clones, approximately 97% of which appear only once. The ends were cut back, 0 bases at V and 3 bases at J, with 5 bases in the middle. Per the germline V gene, CDR1 is MGHRA and CDR2 is YSYEKL. This CDR3 spans 13 amino acids. This sequence joins TRBV4-1 and TRBJ1-1; the D is unclear. The TCR comes from a man aged 30 to 39 in good health. The source material was naive CD4+ T cells sorted from blood. Subset meaning: CD45RA+ positively selected. The CDR3 DNA reads as TGCGCCAGCAGCCAAGAGATGGACACTGAAGCTTTCTTT. Its protein product is CASSQEMDTEAFF.